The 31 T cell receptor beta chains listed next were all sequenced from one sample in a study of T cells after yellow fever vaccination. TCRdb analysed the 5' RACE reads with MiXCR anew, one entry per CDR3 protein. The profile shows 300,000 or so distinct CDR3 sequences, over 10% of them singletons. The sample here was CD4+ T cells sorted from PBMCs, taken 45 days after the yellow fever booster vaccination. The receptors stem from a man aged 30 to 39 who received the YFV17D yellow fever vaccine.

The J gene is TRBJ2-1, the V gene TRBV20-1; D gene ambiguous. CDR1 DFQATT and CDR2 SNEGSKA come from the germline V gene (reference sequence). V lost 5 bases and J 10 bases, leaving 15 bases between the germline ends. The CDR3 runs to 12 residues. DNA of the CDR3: TGCAGTGCTGGAACCTCCCGGTACGAGCAGTTCTTC. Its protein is CSAGTSRYEQFF.

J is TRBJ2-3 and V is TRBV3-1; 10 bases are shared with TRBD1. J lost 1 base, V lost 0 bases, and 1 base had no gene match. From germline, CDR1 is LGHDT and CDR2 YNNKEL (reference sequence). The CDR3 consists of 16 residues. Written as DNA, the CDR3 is TGTGCCAGCAGCCAAGACGGGACAGGGGGCACAGATACGCAGTATTTT. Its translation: CASSQDGTGGTDTQYF.

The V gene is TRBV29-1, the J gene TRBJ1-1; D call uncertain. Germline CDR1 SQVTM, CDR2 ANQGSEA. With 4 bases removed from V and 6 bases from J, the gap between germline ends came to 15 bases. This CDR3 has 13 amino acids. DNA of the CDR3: TGCAGCGTTGGGTCGGGAGAGACCCCTGAAGCTTTCTTT. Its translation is CSVGSGETPEAFF. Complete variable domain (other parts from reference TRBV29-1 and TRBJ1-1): SAVISQKPSRDICQRGTSLTIQCQVDSQVTMMFWYRQQPGQSLTLIATANQGSEATYESGFVIDKFPISRPNLTFSTLTVSNMSPEDSSIYLCSVGSGETPEAFFGQGTRLTVV.

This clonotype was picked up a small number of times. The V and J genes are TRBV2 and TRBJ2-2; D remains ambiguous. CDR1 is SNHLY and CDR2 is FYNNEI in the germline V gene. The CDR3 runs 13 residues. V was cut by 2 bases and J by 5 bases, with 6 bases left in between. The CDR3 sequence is CASSEMGTGELFF. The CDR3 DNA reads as TGTGCCAGCAGTGAAATGGGGACCGGGGAGCTGTTTTTT.

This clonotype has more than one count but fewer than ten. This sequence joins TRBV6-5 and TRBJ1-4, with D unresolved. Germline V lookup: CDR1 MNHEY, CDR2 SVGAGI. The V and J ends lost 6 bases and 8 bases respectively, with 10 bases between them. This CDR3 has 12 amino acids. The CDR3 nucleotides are TGTGCCAGCAGAGCCGCCGGCGAAAAACTGTTTTTT. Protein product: CASRAAGEKLFF.

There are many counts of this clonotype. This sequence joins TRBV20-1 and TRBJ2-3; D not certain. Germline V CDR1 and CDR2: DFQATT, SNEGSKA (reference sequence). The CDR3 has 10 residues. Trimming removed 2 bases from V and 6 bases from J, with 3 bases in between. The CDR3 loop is CSARYDTQYF. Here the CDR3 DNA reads TGCAGTGCTAGATATGATACGCAGTATTTT.

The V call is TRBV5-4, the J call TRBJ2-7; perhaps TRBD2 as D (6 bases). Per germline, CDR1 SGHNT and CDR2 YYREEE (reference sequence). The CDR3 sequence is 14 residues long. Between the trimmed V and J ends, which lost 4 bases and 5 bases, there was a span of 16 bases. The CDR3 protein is CASSDNQRAHEQYF. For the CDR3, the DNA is TGTGCCAGCAGCGATAACCAGCGGGCCCACGAGCAGTACTTC.

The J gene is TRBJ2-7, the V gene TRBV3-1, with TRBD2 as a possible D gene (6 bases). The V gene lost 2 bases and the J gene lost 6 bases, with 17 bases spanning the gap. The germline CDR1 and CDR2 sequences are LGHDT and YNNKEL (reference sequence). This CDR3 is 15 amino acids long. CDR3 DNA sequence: TGTGCCAGCAGCCAACATTGGGGGGAAGGGTCCGAGCAGTACTTC. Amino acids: CASSQHWGEGSEQYF.

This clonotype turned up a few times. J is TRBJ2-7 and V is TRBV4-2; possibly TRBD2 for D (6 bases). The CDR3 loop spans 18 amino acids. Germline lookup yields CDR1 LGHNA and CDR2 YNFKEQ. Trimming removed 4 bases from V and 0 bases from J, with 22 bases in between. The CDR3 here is CASSPNPGDWRISYEQYF. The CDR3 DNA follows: TGTGCCAGCAGCCCGAACCCCGGGGACTGGCGAATCTCCTACGAGCAGTACTTC.

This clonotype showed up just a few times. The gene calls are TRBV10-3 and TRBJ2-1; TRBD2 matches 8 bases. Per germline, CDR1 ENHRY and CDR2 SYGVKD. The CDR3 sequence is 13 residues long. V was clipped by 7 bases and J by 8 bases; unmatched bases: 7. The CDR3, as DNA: TGTGCCATCACTACCGGGAGGGTGGATGAGCAGTTCTTC. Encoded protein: CAITTGRVDEQFF.

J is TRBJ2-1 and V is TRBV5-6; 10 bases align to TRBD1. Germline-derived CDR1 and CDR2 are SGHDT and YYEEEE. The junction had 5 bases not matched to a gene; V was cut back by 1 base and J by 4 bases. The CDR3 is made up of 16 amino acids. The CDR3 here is CASSLPRQGAYNEQFF. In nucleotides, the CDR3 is TGTGCCAGCAGCTTGCCAAGACAGGGGGCTTACAATGAGCAGTTCTTC.

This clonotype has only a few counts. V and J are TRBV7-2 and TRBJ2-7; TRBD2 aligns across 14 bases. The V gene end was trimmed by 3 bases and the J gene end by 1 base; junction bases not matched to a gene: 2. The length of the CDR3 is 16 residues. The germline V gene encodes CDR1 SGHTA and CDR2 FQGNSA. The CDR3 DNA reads TGTGCCAGCAGCTTTGGACTAGCGGGAGGTTCCTACGAGCAGTACTTC. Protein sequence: CASSFGLAGGSYEQYF.

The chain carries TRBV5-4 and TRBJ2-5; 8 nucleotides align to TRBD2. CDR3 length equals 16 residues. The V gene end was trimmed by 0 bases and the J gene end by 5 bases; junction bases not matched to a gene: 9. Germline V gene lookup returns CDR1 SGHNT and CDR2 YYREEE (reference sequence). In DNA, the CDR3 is TGTGCCAGCAGCTTGGGCACTAGCGGCTTCTTGGAGACCCAGTACTTC. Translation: CASSLGTSGFLETQYF.

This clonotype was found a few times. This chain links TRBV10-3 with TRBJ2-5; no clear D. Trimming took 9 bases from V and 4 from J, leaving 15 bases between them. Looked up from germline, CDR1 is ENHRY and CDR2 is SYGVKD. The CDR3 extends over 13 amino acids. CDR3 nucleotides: TGTGCCATATCCGACCGTGCCGGAGAGACCCAGTACTTC. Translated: CAISDRAGETQYF.

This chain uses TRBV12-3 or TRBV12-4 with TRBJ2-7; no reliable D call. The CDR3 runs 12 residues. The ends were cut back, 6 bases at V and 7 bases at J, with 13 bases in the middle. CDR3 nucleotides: TGTGCCAGCAGCCGCTCAGAAGGGGAGCAGTACTTC. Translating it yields CASSRSEGEQYF.

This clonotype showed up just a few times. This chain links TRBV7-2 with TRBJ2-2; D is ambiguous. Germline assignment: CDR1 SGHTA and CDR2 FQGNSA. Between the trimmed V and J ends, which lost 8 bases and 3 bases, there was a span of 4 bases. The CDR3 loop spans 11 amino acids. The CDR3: CASAYTGELFF. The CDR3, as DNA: TGTGCCAGCGCCTACACCGGGGAGCTGTTTTTT. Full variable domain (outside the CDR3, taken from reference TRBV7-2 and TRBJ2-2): GAGVSQSPSNKVTEKGKDVELRCDPISGHTALYWYRQSLGQGLEFLIYFQGNSAPDKSGLPSDRFSAERTGGSVSTLTIQRTQQEDSAVYLCASAYTGELFFGEGSRLTVL.

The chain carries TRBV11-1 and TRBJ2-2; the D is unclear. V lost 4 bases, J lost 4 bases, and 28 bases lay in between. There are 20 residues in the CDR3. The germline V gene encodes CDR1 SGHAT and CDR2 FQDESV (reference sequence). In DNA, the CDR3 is TGTGCCAGCAGCTCCCCCCCTCTGGCCCGTATAAAGATTATCACCGGGGAGCTGTTTTTT. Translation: CASSSPPLARIKIITGELFF.

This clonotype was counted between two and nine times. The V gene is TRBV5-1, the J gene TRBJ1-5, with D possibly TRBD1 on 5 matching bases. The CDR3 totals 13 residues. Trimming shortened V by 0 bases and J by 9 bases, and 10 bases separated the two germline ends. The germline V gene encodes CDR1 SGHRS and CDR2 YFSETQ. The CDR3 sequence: CASSLGGDGPQHF. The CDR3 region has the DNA TGCGCCAGCAGCTTGGGGGGCGACGGGCCCCAGCATTTT.

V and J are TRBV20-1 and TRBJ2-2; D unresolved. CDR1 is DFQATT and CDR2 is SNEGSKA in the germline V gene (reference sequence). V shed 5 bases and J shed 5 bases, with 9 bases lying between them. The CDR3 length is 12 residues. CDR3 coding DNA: TGCAGTGCTGTCTATCGTACCGGGGAGCTGTTTTTT. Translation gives CSAVYRTGELFF.

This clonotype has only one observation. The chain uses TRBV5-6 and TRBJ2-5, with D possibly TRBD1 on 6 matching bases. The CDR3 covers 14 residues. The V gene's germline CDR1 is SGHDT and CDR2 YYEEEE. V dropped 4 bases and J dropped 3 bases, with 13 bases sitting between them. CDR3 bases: TGTGCCAGCAGCCCGGGACACCGGAAAGAGACCCAGTACTTC. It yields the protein CASSPGHRKETQYF.

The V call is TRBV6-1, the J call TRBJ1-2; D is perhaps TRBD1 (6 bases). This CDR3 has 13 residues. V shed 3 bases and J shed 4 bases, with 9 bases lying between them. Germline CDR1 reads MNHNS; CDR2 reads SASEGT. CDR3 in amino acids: CASSETGGYGYTF. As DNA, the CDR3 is TGTGCCAGCAGTGAGACAGGCGGCTATGGCTACACCTTC.

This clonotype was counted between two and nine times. CDR3 loop: CASSHDSGSRETQYF. The CDR3 nucleotides are TGTGCCAGCAGCCATGATAGCGGGAGTAGAGAGACCCAGTACTTC. The rearrangement uses TRBV7-2 and TRBJ2-5; 9 nucleotides match TRBD2. Germline CDR1 reads SGHTA; CDR2 reads FQGNSA. CDR3 length: 15 amino acids. J lost 4 bases, V lost 5 bases, and 8 bases had no gene match.

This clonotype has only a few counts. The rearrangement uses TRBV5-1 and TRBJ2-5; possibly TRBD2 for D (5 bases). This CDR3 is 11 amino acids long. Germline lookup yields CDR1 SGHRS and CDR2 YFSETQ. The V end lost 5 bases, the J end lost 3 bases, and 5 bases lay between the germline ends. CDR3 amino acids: CASRGEETQYF. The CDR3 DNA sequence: TGCGCCAGCAGGGGAGAAGAGACCCAGTACTTC.

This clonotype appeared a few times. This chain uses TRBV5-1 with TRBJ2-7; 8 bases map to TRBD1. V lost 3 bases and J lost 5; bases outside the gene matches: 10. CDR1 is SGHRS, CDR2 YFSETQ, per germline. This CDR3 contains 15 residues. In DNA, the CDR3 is TGCGCCAGCAGCTACTCCGGGACAGGCGACGACGAGCAGTACTTC. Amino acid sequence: CASSYSGTGDDEQYF.

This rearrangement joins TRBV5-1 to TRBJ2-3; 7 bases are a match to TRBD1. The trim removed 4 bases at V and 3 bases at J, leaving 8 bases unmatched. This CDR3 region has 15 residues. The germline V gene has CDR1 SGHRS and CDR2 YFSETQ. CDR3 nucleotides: TGCGCCAGCAGCGAACAGGGGCATCTTACAGATACGCAGTATTTT. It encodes CASSEQGHLTDTQYF.

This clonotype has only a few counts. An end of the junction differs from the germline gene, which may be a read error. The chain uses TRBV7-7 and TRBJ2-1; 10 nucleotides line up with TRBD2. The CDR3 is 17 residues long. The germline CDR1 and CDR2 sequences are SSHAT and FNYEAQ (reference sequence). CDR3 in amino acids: CASSLGAASGRNNEQFF. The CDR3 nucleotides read TGTGCTAGCAGCTTAGGAGCGGCTAGCGGGAGAAACAATGAGCAGTTCTTC.

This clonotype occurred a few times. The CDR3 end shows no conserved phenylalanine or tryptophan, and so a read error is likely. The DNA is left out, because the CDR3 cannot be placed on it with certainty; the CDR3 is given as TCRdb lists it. The CDR3 spells CASSLVGTPTI. The J gene is TRBJ2-1, the V gene TRBV12-3 or TRBV12-4; the DNA was not used to check the table's D call, TRBD1. The CDR3 is 11 residues long, ends included.

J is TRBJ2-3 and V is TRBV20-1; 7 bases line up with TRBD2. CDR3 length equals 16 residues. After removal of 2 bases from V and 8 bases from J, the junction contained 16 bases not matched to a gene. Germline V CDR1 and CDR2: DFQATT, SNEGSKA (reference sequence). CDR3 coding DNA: TGCAGTGCTAGAATACTCCTTTCGACCTGGGGGGGTACGCAGTATTTT. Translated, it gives CSARILLSTWGGTQYF.

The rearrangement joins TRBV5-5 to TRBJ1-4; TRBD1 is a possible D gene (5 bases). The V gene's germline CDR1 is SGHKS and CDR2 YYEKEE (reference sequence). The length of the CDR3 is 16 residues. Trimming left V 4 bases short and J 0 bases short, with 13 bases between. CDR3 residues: CASSPLGTATNEKLFF. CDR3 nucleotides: TGTGCCAGCAGCCCCCTCGGGACGGCAACTAATGAAAAACTGTTTTTT.

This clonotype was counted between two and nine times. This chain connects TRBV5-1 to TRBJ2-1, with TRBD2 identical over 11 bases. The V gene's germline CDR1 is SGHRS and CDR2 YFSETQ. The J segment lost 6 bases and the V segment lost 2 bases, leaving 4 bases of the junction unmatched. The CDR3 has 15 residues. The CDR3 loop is CASSFGGTSGNEQFF. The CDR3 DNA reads TGCGCCAGCAGCTTTGGGGGGACTAGCGGCAATGAGCAGTTCTTC.

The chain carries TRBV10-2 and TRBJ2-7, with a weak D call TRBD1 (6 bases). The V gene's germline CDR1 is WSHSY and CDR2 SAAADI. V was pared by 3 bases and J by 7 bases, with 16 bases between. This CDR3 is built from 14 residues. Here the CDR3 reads CASSDSRGMREQYF. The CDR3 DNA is TGCGCCAGCAGTGACTCTAGGGGGATGAGGGAGCAGTACTTC.